This paragraph reports one T cell receptor (beta chain). Its antigen remains unidentified. Total RNA extracted from each sample amounted to at least 6 micrograms. Trimming shortened V by 4 bases and J by 8 bases, and 9 bases separated the two germline ends. CDR1 is MNHNS and CDR2 is SASEGT in the germline V gene. The CDR3 has 12 amino acids. The data were taken from a study of blood T cells in healthy people across ages. Overall study context: Researchers report that template switching captured about one barcoded beta molecule per two T cells.

A second about 7 to 11 cycle PCR used barcoded and J-beta primers. TCRdb reprocessed the 5' RACE reads via MiXCR and lists one record per CDR3 protein. The sample has 1.5 million to 1.9 million distinct CDR3 sequences, about 42% seen once. Study-level findings and limits: The long-lived group displayed more naive CD4+ cells, plus higher diversity, than the aged donors did. No one knew whether donors had CMV, which possibly confounded expanded clonotype changes.

This rearrangement joins TRBV6-1 to TRBJ2-4, with D perhaps TRBD1 or TRBD2 (5 bases each). The sample was blood. This clonotype was obtained from a woman between 18 and 30 years old in good health. CDR3: CASSVGDDIQYF. The CDR3 DNA follows: TGTGCCAGCAGTGTAGGGGACGACATTCAGTACTTC.